This is a list of T cell receptor beta chains from one sample in a study of radiotherapy plus CTLA-4 blockade in lung cancer. This table comes from immunoSEQ multiplex PCR, and its TCRdb copy is limited to in-frame clones, with some not included. The sample consists of some 110,000 clones, about nine tenths of them appearing once. The sequencing used peripheral blood, collected from a patient treated with radiotherapy plus ipilimumab. Receptors originate from a human donor with non-small cell lung cancer that progressed on radiotherapy plus ipilimumab. CDR3s include the opening cysteine and the closing phenylalanine or tryptophan. The D gene is left open where the match is weak. The size of a clone is reported for some rows only, either as once, few or many, or as a class for expanded clones.

j_call: TRBJ2-2; clone_size: few; v_call: TRBV9; d_call: .; cdr3_aa: CASSDLSAAAGELFF; cdr3_nt: TGTGCCAGCAGCGACCTTTCCGCGGCGGCCGGGGAGCTGTTTTTT
j_call: TRBJ1-2; clone_size: .; v_call: TRBV19; d_call: .; cdr3_aa: CASSARNPAGARGYTF; cdr3_nt: TGTGCCAGTAGTGCTCGAAACCCGGCGGGGGCGCGGGGCTACACCTTC
j_call: TRBJ1-1; clone_size: .; v_call: TRBV30; d_call: .; cdr3_aa: CAWREQGNTEAFF; cdr3_nt: TGTGCCTGGAGGGAACAGGGGAACACTGAAGCTTTCTTT
j_call: TRBJ1-5; clone_size: .; v_call: TRBV29-1; d_call: .; cdr3_aa: CSVVTNGDQPQHF; cdr3_nt: TGCAGCGTTGTAACTAACGGGGATCAGCCCCAGCATTTT
j_call: TRBJ1-4; clone_size: .; v_call: TRBV6-1; d_call: TRBD1; cdr3_aa: CASSPDRGTFEKPFF; cdr3_nt: TGTGCCAGCAGCCCCGACAGGGGGACGTTTGAAAAACCGTTTTTT
j_call: TRBJ2-1; clone_size: once; v_call: TRBV6-5; d_call: TRBD2; cdr3_aa: CASSNLAEPYNEQFF; cdr3_nt: TGTGCCAGCAGTAACCTAGCGGAGCCCTACAATGAGCAGTTCTTC
j_call: TRBJ1-2; clone_size: .; v_call: TRBV18; d_call: .; cdr3_aa: CASSGGVGGYTF; cdr3_nt: TGTGCCAGCTCAGGGGGAGTTGGAGGCTACACCTTC
j_call: TRBJ2-2; clone_size: .; v_call: TRBV12-5; d_call: .; cdr3_aa: CASGLRSIDTGELFF; cdr3_nt: TGTGCTAGTGGTTTACGCTCTATCGACACCGGGGAGCTGTTTTTT
j_call: TRBJ1-5; clone_size: .; v_call: TRBV5-1; d_call: .; cdr3_aa: CASSLAGNSNQPQHF; cdr3_nt: TGCGCCAGCAGCTTGGCGGGAAATAGCAATCAGCCCCAGCATTTT
j_call: TRBJ2-1; clone_size: few; v_call: TRBV9; d_call: .; cdr3_aa: CASSVVRGAGYNEQFF; cdr3_nt: TGTGCCAGCAGCGTAGTAAGGGGGGCCGGCTACAATGAGCAGTTCTTC
j_call: TRBJ2-4; clone_size: .; v_call: TRBV19; d_call: TRBD1; cdr3_aa: CASSIVIDRERYF; cdr3_nt: TGTGCCAGTAGTATAGTTATCGACAGGGAACGGTACTTC
j_call: TRBJ2-7; clone_size: .; v_call: TRBV11-1; d_call: TRBD1; cdr3_aa: CASSSAGTAYEQYF; cdr3_nt: TGTGCCAGCAGCTCCGCCGGGACAGCCTACGAGCAGTACTTC
j_call: TRBJ2-1; clone_size: .; v_call: TRBV9; d_call: TRBD2; cdr3_aa: CASSVDPLAGVLNEQFF; cdr3_nt: TGTGCCAGCAGCGTGGACCCACTAGCGGGAGTTTTAAATGAGCAGTTCTTC
j_call: TRBJ2-7; clone_size: .; v_call: TRBV25-1; d_call: TRBD1; cdr3_aa: CASHTDRGHEQYF; cdr3_nt: TGTGCCAGCCACACCGACAGGGGTCACGAGCAGTACTTC
j_call: TRBJ2-1; clone_size: once; v_call: TRBV7-9; d_call: TRBD1; cdr3_aa: CASSFSGTEFPTYNEQFF; cdr3_nt: TGTGCCAGCAGCTTCTCCGGGACAGAATTTCCTACCTACAATGAGCAGTTCTTC
j_call: TRBJ2-5; clone_size: .; v_call: TRBV6-1; d_call: TRBD2; cdr3_aa: CASSGGGGGETQYF; cdr3_nt: TGTGCCAGCAGTGGGGGGGGAGGTGGAGAGACCCAGTACTTC
j_call: TRBJ2-1; clone_size: .; v_call: TRBV27; d_call: TRBD2; cdr3_aa: CASSFSLNLAGGINEQFF; cdr3_nt: TGTGCCAGCAGTTTCTCCCTGAACCTAGCGGGAGGAATCAATGAGCAGTTCTTC
j_call: TRBJ2-2; clone_size: .; v_call: TRBV7-8; d_call: .; cdr3_aa: CASSSREGAGELFF; cdr3_nt: TGTGCCAGCAGCTCCCGAGAGGGGGCCGGGGAGCTGTTTTTT
j_call: TRBJ2-7; clone_size: .; v_call: TRBV11-2; d_call: TRBD2; cdr3_aa: CASRSGTSASYEQYF; cdr3_nt: TGTGCCAGCAGATCCGGGACTAGCGCCTCCTACGAGCAGTACTTC
j_call: TRBJ2-7; clone_size: .; v_call: TRBV13; d_call: TRBD2; cdr3_aa: CASSSGTSGTYEQYF; cdr3_nt: TGTGCCAGCAGCTCCGGGACTAGCGGAACCTACGAGCAGTACTTC
j_call: TRBJ2-5; clone_size: .; v_call: TRBV4-2; d_call: TRBD2; cdr3_aa: CASSQASSGRGETQYF; cdr3_nt: TGTGCCAGCAGCCAAGCATCTAGCGGGAGGGGGGAGACCCAGTACTTC
j_call: TRBJ1-2; clone_size: once; v_call: TRBV6-6; d_call: TRBD1; cdr3_aa: CASSPGTGLGYTF; cdr3_nt: TGTGCCAGCAGTCCGGGGACAGGGCTCGGCTACACCTTC
j_call: TRBJ2-5; clone_size: .; v_call: TRBV4-1; d_call: TRBD2; cdr3_aa: CASSLVGLAGGPRETQYF; cdr3_nt: TGCGCCAGCAGCCTGGTAGGACTAGCGGGAGGGCCACGGGAGACCCAGTACTTC
j_call: TRBJ2-7; clone_size: .; v_call: TRBV5-6; d_call: .; cdr3_aa: CASSLEETAPYEQYF; cdr3_nt: TGTGCCAGCAGCTTGGAGGAGACAGCTCCCTACGAGCAGTACTTC
j_call: TRBJ2-5; clone_size: once; v_call: TRBV5-1; d_call: TRBD1; cdr3_aa: CASSSGTGGPNLYQETQYF; cdr3_nt: TGCGCCAGCAGCTCGGGGACAGGGGGTCCGAACTTGTACCAAGAGACCCAGTACTTC
j_call: TRBJ1-5; clone_size: .; v_call: TRBV9; d_call: .; cdr3_aa: CASSVGERSNQPQHF; cdr3_nt: TGTGCCAGCAGCGTAGGGGAACGGAGCAATCAGCCCCAGCATTTT
j_call: TRBJ1-1; clone_size: .; v_call: TRBV11-1; d_call: .; cdr3_aa: CASSFGVGEAFF; cdr3_nt: TGTGCCAGCAGCTTCGGGGTAGGAGAAGCTTTCTTT
j_call: TRBJ1-2; clone_size: .; v_call: TRBV15; d_call: .; cdr3_aa: CATSSPHQVANYGYTF; cdr3_nt: TGTGCCACCAGCAGCCCCCACCAGGTAGCTAACTATGGCTACACCTTC
j_call: TRBJ2-7; clone_size: .; v_call: TRBV2; d_call: TRBD2; cdr3_aa: CATNRAGDYEQYF; cdr3_nt: TGTGCCACCAATAGGGCGGGGGATTACGAGCAGTACTTC
j_call: TRBJ2-4; clone_size: .; v_call: TRBV27; d_call: .; cdr3_aa: CASSTRQGPLLAKNIQYF; cdr3_nt: TGTGCCAGCAGTACCCGTCAGGGGCCCCTTTTAGCCAAAAACATTCAGTACTTC
j_call: TRBJ2-1; clone_size: .; v_call: TRBV6-5; d_call: TRBD2; cdr3_aa: CASTRKAGGNNEQFF; cdr3_nt: TGTGCCAGCACCCGGAAAGCGGGAGGAAACAATGAGCAGTTCTTC
j_call: TRBJ2-5; clone_size: .; v_call: TRBV5-6; d_call: .; cdr3_aa: CASSFGPDLRSRETQYF; cdr3_nt: TGTGCCAGCAGCTTTGGCCCGGACTTACGATCCCGAGAGACCCAGTACTTC
j_call: TRBJ2-5; clone_size: .; v_call: TRBV7-8; d_call: .; cdr3_aa: CASSPRSGGETQYF; cdr3_nt: TGTGCCAGCAGCCCCCGGAGCGGAGGGGAGACCCAGTACTTC
j_call: TRBJ1-4; clone_size: .; v_call: TRBV6-1; d_call: .; cdr3_aa: CASRAGEGKLFF; cdr3_nt: TGTGCCAGCAGGGCAGGGGAGGGAAAACTGTTTTTT
j_call: TRBJ2-5; clone_size: .; v_call: TRBV2; d_call: TRBD1; cdr3_aa: CASSRDRASGETQYF; cdr3_nt: TGTGCCAGCAGTCGGGACAGGGCCTCGGGGGAGACCCAGTACTTC
j_call: TRBJ1-4; clone_size: .; v_call: TRBV19; d_call: TRBD1; cdr3_aa: CASSTTSGQPIGRRTNEKLFF; cdr3_nt: TGTGCCAGTAGCACAACCTCGGGACAGCCGATAGGTCGGAGAACTAATGAAAAACTGTTTTTT
j_call: TRBJ1-4; clone_size: .; v_call: TRBV15; d_call: .; cdr3_aa: CATSNYDSREEKLFF; cdr3_nt: TGTGCCACCAGCAACTATGACAGTCGGGAAGAAAAACTGTTTTTT
j_call: TRBJ1-2; clone_size: .; v_call: TRBV6-1; d_call: .; cdr3_aa: CASRWAAGGYTF; cdr3_nt: TGTGCCAGCAGGTGGGCAGCCGGGGGCTACACCTTC
j_call: TRBJ1-1; clone_size: .; v_call: TRBV5-1; d_call: .; cdr3_aa: CASSLDGRGGNTEAFF; cdr3_nt: TGCGCCAGCAGCTTGGACGGGCGCGGGGGGAACACTGAAGCTTTCTTT
j_call: TRBJ2-2; clone_size: .; v_call: TRBV19; d_call: .; cdr3_aa: CASGNTGELFF; cdr3_nt: TGTGCCAGTGGTAACACCGGGGAGCTGTTTTTT
j_call: TRBJ1-4; clone_size: once; v_call: TRBV7-9; d_call: .; cdr3_aa: CASSRRTATMNEKLFF; cdr3_nt: TGTGCCAGCAGCCGACGGACAGCTACAATGAATGAAAAACTGTTTTTT
j_call: TRBJ2-7; clone_size: .; v_call: TRBV29-1; d_call: .; cdr3_aa: CSVEIGSGYEQYF; cdr3_nt: TGCAGCGTTGAAATTGGTAGCGGTTACGAGCAGTACTTC
j_call: TRBJ1-2; clone_size: .; v_call: TRBV27; d_call: .; cdr3_aa: CASSPDLFYGYTF; cdr3_nt: TGTGCCAGCAGTCCTGATCTATTCTATGGCTACACCTTC
j_call: TRBJ1-2; clone_size: once; v_call: TRBV5-4; d_call: .; cdr3_aa: CASSLADGWDYGYTF; cdr3_nt: TGTGCCAGCAGCCTAGCGGACGGATGGGACTATGGCTACACCTTC
j_call: TRBJ2-7; clone_size: .; v_call: TRBV18; d_call: .; cdr3_aa: CASSPLGVTQRGYYEQYF; cdr3_nt: TGTGCCAGCTCACCTTTGGGGGTTACTCAGAGAGGGTACTACGAGCAGTACTTC
j_call: TRBJ1-5; clone_size: .; v_call: TRBV30; d_call: TRBD1; cdr3_aa: CAWSVRGQGYSNQPQHF; cdr3_nt: TGTGCCTGGAGTGTAAGGGGACAGGGTTATAGCAATCAGCCCCAGCATTTT
j_call: TRBJ2-7; clone_size: few; v_call: TRBV7-2; d_call: .; cdr3_aa: CASSPSGYEQYF; cdr3_nt: TGTGCCAGCAGCCCCAGCGGTTACGAGCAGTACTTC
j_call: TRBJ2-2; clone_size: .; v_call: TRBV11-3; d_call: TRBD2; cdr3_aa: CASSLGLAGGTGELFF; cdr3_nt: TGTGCCAGCAGCTTAGGCCTAGCGGGAGGAACCGGGGAGCTGTTTTTT
j_call: TRBJ2-1; clone_size: .; v_call: TRBV5-5; d_call: TRBD2; cdr3_aa: CASSGLAVNEQFF; cdr3_nt: TGTGCCAGCAGCGGTCTAGCGGTTAATGAGCAGTTCTTC
j_call: TRBJ1-2; clone_size: .; v_call: TRBV4-1; d_call: .; cdr3_aa: CASRDKGTGNYGYTF; cdr3_nt: TGCGCCAGCAGGGATAAGGGAACAGGGAACTATGGCTACACCTTC
j_call: TRBJ2-7; clone_size: .; v_call: TRBV10-1; d_call: .; cdr3_aa: CASSESTRYEQYF; cdr3_nt: TGCGCCAGCAGTGAGTCGACCCGCTACGAGCAGTACTTC
j_call: TRBJ2-1; clone_size: .; v_call: TRBV5-1; d_call: .; cdr3_aa: CASFKGPGNEQFF; cdr3_nt: TGCGCCAGCTTCAAGGGCCCGGGGAATGAGCAGTTCTTC
j_call: TRBJ1-2; clone_size: .; v_call: TRBV2; d_call: .; cdr3_aa: CASSASGNNYGYTF; cdr3_nt: TGTGCCAGCAGTGCGTCAGGGAATAACTATGGCTACACCTTC
j_call: TRBJ2-1; clone_size: .; v_call: TRBV4-1; d_call: TRBD2; cdr3_aa: CASSHRTSGLSYNEQFF; cdr3_nt: TGCGCCAGCAGCCACCGGACTAGCGGTCTCTCCTACAATGAGCAGTTCTTC